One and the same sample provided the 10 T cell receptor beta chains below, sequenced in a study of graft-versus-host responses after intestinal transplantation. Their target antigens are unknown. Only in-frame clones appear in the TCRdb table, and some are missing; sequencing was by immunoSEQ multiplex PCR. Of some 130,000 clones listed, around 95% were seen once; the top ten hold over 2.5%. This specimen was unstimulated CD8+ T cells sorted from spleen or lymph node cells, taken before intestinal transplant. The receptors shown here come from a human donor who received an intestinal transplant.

The CDR3 spells CATLGTGQGYNEQFF. The CDR3 DNA follows: TGTGCCACCCTCGGGACGGGACAGGGCTACAATGAGCAGTTCTTC. The chain carries TRBV6-5 and TRBJ2-1; 9 bases line up with TRBD1. Germline CDR1 reads MNHEY; CDR2 reads SVGAGI. The CDR3 has 15 amino acids. The junction had 10 bases not matched to a gene; V was cut back by 10 bases and J by 3 bases.

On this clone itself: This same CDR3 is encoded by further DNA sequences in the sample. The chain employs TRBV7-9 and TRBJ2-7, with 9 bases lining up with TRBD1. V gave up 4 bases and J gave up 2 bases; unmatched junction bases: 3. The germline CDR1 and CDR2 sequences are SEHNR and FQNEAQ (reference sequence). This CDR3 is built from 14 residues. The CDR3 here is CASSSRDRAYEQYF. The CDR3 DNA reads TGTGCCAGCAGCTCGAGGGACAGGGCCTACGAGCAGTACTTC.

The CDR3 spells CASSYTGTGTVGEQYF. In nucleotides, the CDR3 is TGTGCCAGCAGTTACACCGGCACCGGGACAGTGGGTGAGCAGTACTTC. This chain links TRBV28 with TRBJ2-7; 7 nucleotides line up with TRBD1. This CDR3 contains 16 residues. V lost 4 bases, J lost 7 bases, and 16 bases stayed unmatched. Germline CDR1 MDHEN, CDR2 SYDVKM.

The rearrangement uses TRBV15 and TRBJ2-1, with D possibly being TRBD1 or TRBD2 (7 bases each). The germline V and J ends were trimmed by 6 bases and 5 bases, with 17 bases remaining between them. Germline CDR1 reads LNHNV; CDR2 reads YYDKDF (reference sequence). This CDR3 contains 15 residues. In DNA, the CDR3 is TGTGCCACCAGAGACAGGGAGGGAAGGGACAATGAGCAGTTCTTC. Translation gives CATRDREGRDNEQFF.

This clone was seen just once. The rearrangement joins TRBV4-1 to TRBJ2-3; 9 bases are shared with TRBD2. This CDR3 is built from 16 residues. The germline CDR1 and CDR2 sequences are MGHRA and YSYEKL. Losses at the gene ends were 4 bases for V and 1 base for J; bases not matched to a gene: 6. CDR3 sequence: CASSLLAGEGTDTQYF. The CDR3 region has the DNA TGCGCCAGCAGCCTTTTAGCGGGAGAGGGCACAGATACGCAGTATTTT.

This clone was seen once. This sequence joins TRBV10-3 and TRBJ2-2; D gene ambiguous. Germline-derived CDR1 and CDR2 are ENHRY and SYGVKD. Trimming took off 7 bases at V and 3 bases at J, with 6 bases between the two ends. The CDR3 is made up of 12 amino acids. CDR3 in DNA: TGTGCCATCAAAAGAGACACCGGGGAGCTGTTTTTT. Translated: CAIKRDTGELFF.

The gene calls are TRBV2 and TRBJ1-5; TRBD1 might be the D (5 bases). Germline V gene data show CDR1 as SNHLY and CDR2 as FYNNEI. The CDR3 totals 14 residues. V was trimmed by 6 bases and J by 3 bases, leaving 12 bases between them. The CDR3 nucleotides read TGTGCCAGCAGCCCGGGAGGGGCCAATCAGCCCCAGCATTTT. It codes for CASSPGGANQPQHF. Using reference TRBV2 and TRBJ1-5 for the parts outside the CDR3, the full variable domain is EPEVTQTPSHQVTQMGQEVILRCVPISNHLYFYWYRQILGQKVEFLVSFYNNEISEKSEIFDDQFSVERPDGSNFTLKIRSTKLEDSAMYFCASSPGGANQPQHFGDGTRLSIL.

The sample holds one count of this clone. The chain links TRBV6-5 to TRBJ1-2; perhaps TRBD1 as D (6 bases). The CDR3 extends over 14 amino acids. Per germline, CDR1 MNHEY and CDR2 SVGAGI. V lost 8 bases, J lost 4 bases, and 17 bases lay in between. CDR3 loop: CASGHRVSSYGYTF. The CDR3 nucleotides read TGTGCCAGCGGGCACAGGGTTTCTAGCTATGGCTACACCTTC.

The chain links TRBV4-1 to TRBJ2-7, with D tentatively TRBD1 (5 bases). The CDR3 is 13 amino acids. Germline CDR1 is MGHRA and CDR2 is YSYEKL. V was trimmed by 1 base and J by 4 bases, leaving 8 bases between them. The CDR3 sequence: CASSQGTNYEQYF. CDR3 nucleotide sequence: TGCGCCAGCAGCCAAGGGACAAATTACGAGCAGTACTTC.

The CDR3 sequence: CASSGADTQYF. CDR3 nucleotide sequence: TGTGCCAGCAGCGGAGCAGATACGCAGTATTTT. The V call is TRBV9, the J call TRBJ2-3, with D unclear. V was shortened by 3 bases and J by 4 bases, with 3 bases between the two germline ends. The CDR3 is 11 residues long. Germline V lookup: CDR1 SGDLS, CDR2 YYNGEE.